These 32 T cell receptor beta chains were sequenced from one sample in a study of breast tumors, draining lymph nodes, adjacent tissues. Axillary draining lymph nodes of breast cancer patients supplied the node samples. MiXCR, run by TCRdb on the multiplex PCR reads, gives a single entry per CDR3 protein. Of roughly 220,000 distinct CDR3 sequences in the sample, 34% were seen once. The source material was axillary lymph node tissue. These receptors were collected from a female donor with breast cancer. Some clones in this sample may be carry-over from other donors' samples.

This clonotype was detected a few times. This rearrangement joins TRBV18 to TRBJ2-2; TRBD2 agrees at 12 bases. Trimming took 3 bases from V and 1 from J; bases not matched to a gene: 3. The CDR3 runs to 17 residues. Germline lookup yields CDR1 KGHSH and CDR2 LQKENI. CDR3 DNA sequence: TGTGCCAGCTCACCTCCGGGACTAGCGGGGAACACCGGGGAGCTGTTTTTT. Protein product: CASSPPGLAGNTGELFF.

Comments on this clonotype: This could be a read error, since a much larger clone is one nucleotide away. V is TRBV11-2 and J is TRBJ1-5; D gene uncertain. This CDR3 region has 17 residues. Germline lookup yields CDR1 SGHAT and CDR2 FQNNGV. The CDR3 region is CASSLDWPEYSNQPRHF. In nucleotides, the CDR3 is TGTGCCAGCAGCTTAGATTGGCCGGAATATAGCAATCAGCCCCGGCATTTT.

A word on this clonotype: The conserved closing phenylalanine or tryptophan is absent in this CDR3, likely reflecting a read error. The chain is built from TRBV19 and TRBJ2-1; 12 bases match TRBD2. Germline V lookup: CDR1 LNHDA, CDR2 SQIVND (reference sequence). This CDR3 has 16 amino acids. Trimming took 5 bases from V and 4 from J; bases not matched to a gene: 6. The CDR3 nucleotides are TGTGCCAGTAGTTTCGGACTAGCGGGGAGATACAATGAGCAGTTCTCC. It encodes CASSFGLAGRYNEQFS.

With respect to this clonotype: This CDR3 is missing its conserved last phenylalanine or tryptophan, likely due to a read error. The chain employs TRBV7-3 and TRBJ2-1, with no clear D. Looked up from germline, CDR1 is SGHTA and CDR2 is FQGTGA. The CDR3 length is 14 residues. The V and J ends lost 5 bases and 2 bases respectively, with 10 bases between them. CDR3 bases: TGTGCCAGCAGCGTTGGAAGCGCCTACAATGAGCAGTTCCTC. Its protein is CASSVGSAYNEQFL.

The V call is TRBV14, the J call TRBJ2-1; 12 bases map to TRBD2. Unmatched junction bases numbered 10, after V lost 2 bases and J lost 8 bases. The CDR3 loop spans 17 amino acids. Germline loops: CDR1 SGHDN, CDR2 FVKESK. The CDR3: CASSQTTSGGSLDEQFF. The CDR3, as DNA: TGTGCCAGCAGCCAAACGACTAGCGGGGGATCCTTGGATGAGCAGTTCTTC.

The CDR3, as DNA: TGTGCCAGCAGTTCCCTCGGGACAGATACGCAGTATTTT. Its translation: CASSSLGTDTQYF. This chain connects TRBV6-2 or TRBV6-3 to TRBJ2-3; no definite D call. Germline CDR1 is MNHEY and CDR2 is SVGEGT. This CDR3 spans 13 amino acids. The ends were cut back, 4 bases at V and 3 bases at J, with 8 bases in the middle.

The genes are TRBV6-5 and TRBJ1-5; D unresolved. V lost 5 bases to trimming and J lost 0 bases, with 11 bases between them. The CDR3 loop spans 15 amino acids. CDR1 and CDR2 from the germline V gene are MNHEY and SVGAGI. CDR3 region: CASSQPRYSNQPQHF. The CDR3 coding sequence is TGTGCCAGCAGTCAACCCAGGTATAGCAATCAGCCCCAGCATTTT.

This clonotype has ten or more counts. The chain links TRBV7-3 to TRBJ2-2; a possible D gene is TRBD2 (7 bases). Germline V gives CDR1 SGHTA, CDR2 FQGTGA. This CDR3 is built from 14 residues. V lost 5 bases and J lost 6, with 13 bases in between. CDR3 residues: CASSRRGGAGELFF. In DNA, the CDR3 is TGTGCCAGCAGCCGGAGGGGGGGCGCCGGGGAGCTGTTTTTT.

The CDR3 region has the DNA TGTGCCAGCAGCAACCGGGACAGGGATTATGGCTACACCTTC. It is translated as CASSNRDRDYGYTF. J is TRBJ1-2 and V is TRBV25-1; 9 nucleotides align to TRBD1. CDR1 is MGHDK and CDR2 is SYGVNS in the germline V gene. The trim removed 6 bases at V and 5 bases at J, leaving 7 bases unmatched. This CDR3 spans 14 amino acids.

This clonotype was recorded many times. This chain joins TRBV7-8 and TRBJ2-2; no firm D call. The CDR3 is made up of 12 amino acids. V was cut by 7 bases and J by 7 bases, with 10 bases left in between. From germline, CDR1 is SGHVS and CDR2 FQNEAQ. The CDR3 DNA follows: TGTGCCAGCACCCTTAGTGGCGGGGAGCTGTTTTTT. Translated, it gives CASTLSGGELFF.

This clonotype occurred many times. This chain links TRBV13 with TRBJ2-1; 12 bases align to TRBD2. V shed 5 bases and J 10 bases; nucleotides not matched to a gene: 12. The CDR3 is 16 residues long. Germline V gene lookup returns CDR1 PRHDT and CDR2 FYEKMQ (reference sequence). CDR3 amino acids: CASSTTLAGGPEEQFF. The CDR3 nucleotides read TGTGCCAGCAGCACCACCCTAGCGGGAGGGCCGGAAGAGCAGTTCTTC.

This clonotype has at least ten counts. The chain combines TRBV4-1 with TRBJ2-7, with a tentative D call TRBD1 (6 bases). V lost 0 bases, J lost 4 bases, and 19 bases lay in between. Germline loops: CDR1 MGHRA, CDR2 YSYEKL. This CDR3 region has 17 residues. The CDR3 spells CASSQEGVGGVLYEQYF. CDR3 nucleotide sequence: TGCGCCAGCAGCCAAGAGGGGGTAGGGGGTGTCTTGTACGAGCAGTACTTC.

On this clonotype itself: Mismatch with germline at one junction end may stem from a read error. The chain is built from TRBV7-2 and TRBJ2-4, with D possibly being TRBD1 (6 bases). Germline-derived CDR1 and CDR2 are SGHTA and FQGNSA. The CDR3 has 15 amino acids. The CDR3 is CASRGPGTLKNIQSF. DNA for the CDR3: TGTGCCAGCAGGGGACCCGGGACACTCAAAAACATTCAGTCCTTC.

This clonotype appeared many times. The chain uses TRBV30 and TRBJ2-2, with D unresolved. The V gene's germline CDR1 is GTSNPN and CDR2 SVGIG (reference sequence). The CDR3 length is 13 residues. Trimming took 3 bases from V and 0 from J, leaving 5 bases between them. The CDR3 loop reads CAWRRTNTGELFF. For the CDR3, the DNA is TGTGCCTGGAGGCGGACGAACACCGGGGAGCTGTTTTTT.

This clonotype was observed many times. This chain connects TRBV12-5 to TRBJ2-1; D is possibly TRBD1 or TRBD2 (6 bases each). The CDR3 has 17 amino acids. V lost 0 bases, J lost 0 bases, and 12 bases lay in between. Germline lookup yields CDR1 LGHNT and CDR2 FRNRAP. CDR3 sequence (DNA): TGTGCTAGTGGTTTGGTCAGGGGACTTAGCTCCTACAATGAGCAGTTCTTC. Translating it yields CASGLVRGLSSYNEQFF.

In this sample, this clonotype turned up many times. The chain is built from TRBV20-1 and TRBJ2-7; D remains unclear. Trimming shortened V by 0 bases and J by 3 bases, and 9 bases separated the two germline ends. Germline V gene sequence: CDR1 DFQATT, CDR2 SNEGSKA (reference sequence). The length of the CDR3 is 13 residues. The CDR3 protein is CSARDSGSYEQYF. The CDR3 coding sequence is TGCAGTGCTAGAGATTCGGGCAGCTACGAGCAGTACTTC.

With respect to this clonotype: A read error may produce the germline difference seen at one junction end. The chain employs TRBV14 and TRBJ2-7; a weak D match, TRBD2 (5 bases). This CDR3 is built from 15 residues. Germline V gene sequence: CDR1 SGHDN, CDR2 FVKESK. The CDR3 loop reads CASSQDYPDTGELYF. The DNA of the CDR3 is TGTGCCAGCAGCCAAGACTATCCCGACACCGGGGAGCTGTACTTC.

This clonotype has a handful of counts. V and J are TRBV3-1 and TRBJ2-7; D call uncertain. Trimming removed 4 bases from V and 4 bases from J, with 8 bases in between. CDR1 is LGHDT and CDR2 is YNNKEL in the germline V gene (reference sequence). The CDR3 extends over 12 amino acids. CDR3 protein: CASSREEYEQYF. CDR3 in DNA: TGTGCCAGCAGCCGAGAAGAATACGAGCAGTACTTC.

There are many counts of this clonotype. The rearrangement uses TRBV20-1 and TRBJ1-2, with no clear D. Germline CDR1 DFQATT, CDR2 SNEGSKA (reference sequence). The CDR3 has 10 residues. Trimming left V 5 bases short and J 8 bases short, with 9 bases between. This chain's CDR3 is CSAGVWGYTF. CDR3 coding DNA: TGCAGTGCTGGGGTTTGGGGCTACACCTTC.

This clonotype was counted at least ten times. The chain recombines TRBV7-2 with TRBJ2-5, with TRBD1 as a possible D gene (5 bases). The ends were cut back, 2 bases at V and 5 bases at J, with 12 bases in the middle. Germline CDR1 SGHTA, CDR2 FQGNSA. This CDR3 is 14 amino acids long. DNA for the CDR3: TGTGCCAGCAGCTTACAAAGGGGTCGGGAGACCCAGTACTTC. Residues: CASSLQRGRETQYF.

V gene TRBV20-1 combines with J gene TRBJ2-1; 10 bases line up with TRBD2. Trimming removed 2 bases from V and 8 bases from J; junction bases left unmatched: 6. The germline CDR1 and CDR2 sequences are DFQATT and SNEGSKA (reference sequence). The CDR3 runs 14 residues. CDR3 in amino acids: CSARYSGRIDEQFF. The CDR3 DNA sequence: TGCAGTGCTAGATATAGCGGGAGGATTGATGAGCAGTTCTTC.

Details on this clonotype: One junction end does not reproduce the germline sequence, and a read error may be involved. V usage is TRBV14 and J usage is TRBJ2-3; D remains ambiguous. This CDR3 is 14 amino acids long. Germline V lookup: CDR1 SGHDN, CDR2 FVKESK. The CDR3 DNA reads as TGTGCCAGCAGCCCTCTCACGGGTGTAGATGCGCAGTATTTT. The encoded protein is CASSPLTGVDAQYF. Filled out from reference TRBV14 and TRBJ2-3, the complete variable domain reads EAGVTQFPSHSVIEKGQTVTLRCDPISGHDNLYWYRRVMGKEIKFLLHFVKESKQDESGMPNNRFLAERTGGTYSTLKVQPAELEDSGVYFCASSPLTGVDAQYFGPGTRLTVL.

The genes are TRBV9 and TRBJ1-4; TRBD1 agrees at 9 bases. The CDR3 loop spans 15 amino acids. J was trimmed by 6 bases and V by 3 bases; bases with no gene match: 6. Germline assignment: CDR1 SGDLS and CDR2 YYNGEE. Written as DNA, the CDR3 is TGTGCCAGCAGCGCTACCGGGACAGGGCATGAAAAACTGTTTTTT. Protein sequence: CASSATGTGHEKLFF.

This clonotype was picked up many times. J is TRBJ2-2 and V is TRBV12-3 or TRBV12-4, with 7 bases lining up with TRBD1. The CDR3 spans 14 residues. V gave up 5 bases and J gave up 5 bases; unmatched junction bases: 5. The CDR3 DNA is TGTGCCAGCAGTAGACAGGGTAGGACCGGGGAGCTGTTTTTT. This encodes CASSRQGRTGELFF.

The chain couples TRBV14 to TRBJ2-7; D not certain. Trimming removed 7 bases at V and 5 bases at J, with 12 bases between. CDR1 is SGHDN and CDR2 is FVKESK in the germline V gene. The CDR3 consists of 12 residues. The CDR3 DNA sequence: TGTGCCAGCAAAGGCAGACCCCACGAGCAGTACGTC. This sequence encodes CASKGRPHEQYV.

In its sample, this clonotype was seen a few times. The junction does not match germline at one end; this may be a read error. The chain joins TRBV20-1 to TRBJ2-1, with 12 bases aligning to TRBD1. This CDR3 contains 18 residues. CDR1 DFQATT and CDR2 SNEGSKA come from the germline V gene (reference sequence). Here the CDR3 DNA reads TGCAGTGCTACCTCCATAGGGGACAGGGGGCTACCGGGGAATGAGCAGTCCTTC. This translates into CSATSIGDRGLPGNEQSF.

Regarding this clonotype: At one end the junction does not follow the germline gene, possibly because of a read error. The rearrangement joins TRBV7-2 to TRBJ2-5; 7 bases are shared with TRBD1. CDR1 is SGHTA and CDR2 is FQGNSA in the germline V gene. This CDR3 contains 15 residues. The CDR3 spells CASSLVGGRQETQHF. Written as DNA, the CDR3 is TGTGCCAGCAGCTTAGTAGGGGGCCGCCAAGAGACCCAGCACTTC.

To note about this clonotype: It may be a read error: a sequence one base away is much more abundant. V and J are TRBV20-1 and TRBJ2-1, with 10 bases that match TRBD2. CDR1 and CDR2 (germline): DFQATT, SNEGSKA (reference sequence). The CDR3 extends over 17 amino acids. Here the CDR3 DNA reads TGCAGTGATAGAGATCTAATAGCGGGGGGCTCCTACAATGAGCAGTTCTTC. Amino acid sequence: CSDRDLIAGGSYNEQFF.

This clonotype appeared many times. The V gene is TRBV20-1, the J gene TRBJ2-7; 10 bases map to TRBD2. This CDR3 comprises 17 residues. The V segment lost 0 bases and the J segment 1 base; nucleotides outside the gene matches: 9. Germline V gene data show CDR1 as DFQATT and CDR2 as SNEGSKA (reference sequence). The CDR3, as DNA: TGCAGTGCTAGAGAGGGGGATCTAGCGGGAGTGTCCTACGAGCAGTACTTC. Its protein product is CSAREGDLAGVSYEQYF.

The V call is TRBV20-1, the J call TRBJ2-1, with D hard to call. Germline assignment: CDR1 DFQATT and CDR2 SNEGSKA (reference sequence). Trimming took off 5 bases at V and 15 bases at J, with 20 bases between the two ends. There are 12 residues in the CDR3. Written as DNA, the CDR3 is TGCAGTGCTCACAGCTCCTACAATGGGCCGTTCTTC. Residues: CSAHSSYNGPFF.

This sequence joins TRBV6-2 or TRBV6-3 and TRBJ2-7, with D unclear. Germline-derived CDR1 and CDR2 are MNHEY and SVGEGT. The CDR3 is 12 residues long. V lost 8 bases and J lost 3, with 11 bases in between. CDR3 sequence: CASQTGNYEQYF. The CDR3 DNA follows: TGTGCCAGCCAGACTGGAAACTACGAGCAGTACTTC.

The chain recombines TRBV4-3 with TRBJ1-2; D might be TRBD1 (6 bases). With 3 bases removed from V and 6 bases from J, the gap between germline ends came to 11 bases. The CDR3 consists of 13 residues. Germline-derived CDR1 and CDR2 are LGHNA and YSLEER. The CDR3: CASSQSGVDGYTF. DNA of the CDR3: TGCGCCAGCAGCCAGTCAGGGGTCGATGGCTACACCTTC.